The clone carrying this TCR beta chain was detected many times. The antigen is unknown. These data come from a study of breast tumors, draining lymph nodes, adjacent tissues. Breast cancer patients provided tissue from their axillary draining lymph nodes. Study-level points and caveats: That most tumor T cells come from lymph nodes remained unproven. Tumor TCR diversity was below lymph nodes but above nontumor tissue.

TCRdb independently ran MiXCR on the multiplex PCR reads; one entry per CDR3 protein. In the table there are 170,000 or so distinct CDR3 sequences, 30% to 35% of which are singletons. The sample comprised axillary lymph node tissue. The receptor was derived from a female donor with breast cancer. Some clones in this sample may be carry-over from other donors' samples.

In DNA form, the CDR3 reads TGTGCCAGCAGCTTAGGCCCGGGGCCGAGCTCCTACGAGCAGTACTTC. It yields the protein CASSLGPGPSSYEQYF. This chain uses TRBV7-8 with TRBJ2-7; D tentatively fits TRBD1 or TRBD2 (5 bases each). The germline V gene has CDR1 SGHVS and CDR2 FQNEAQ. The CDR3 sequence is 16 residues long. Trimming stripped 1 base from V and 0 bases from J, with 13 bases between.